This T cell receptor (beta chain) stems from a study of T cell responses to AZD1222 COVID-19 vaccine. With 10 bases removed from V and 5 bases from J, the gap between germline ends came to 18 bases. The CDR3 extends over 15 amino acids. Per germline, CDR1 LNHDA and CDR2 SQIVND (reference sequence). Assay: immunoSEQ multiplex PCR; the TCRdb copy retains only in-frame clones and omits some. The sample holds some 150,000 clones; roughly 91% are singletons and the top ten take around 3.1%. The sequence came from an adult who received the AZD1222 COVID-19 vaccine. The sample consisted of peripheral blood, taken 28 days after the second AZD1222 dose. V gene TRBV19 combines with J gene TRBJ1-6; D is ambiguous. The CDR3 region is CATRDDGTDNSPLHF. CDR3 sequence (DNA): TGTGCCACAAGGGATGACGGAACAGATAATTCACCCCTCCACTTT.